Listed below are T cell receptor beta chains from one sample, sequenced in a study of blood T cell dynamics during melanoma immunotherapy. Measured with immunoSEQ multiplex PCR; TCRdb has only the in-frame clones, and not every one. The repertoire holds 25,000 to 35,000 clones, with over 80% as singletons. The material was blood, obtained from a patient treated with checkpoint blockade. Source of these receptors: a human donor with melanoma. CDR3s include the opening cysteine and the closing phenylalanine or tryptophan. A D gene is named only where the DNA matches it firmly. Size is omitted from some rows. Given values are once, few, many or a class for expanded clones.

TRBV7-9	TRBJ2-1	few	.	CASSLVGRTRYNEQFF	TGTGCCAGCAGCTTAGTTGGGCGGACACGTTACAATGAGCAGTTCTTC
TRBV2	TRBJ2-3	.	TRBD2	CASSEALNSGGMDTQYF	TGTGCCAGCAGTGAAGCGCTGAACTCGGGGGGGATGGATACGCAGTATTTT
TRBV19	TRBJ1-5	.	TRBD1	CASSIGTGGLRGNQPQHF	TGTGCCAGTAGTATAGGGACAGGGGGTCTTCGGGGCAATCAGCCCCAGCATTTT
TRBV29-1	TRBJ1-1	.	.	CSVEQPSMNTEAFF	TGCAGCGTTGAACAACCCAGCATGAACACTGAAGCTTTCTTT
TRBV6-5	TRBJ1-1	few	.	CASRRGGSTEAFF	TGTGCCAGCAGGAGGGGCGGGAGCACTGAAGCTTTCTTT
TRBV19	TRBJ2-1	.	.	CASSTQGRLTKSYNEQFF	TGTGCCAGTAGTACGCAGGGGCGACTAACAAAATCCTACAATGAGCAGTTCTTC
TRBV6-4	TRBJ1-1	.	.	CASTSSPGNTEAFF	TGTGCCAGCACCTCTAGCCCAGGGAACACTGAAGCTTTCTTT
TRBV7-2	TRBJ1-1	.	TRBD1	CASSLGQGALTEAFF	TGTGCCAGCAGCTTAGGACAGGGGGCTCTTACTGAAGCTTTCTTT
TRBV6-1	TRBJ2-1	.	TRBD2	CASSVFSGSSYNEQFF	TGTGCCAGCAGTGTTTTTAGCGGGAGCTCCTACAATGAGCAGTTCTTC
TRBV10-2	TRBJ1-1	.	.	CASTMNTEAFF	TGCGCCAGCACCATGAACACTGAAGCTTTCTTT
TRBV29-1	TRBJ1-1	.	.	CSGGQGPGTEAFF	TGCAGCGGGGGCCAGGGGCCGGGGACTGAAGCTTTCTTT
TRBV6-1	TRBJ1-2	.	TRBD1	CASSVRQGAFANYGYTF	TGTGCCAGCAGTGTCCGACAGGGGGCGTTTGCTAACTATGGCTACACCTTC
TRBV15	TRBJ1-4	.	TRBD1	CATSRDMGQNEKLFF	TGTGCCACCAGCAGAGATATGGGACAGAATGAAAAACTGTTTTTT
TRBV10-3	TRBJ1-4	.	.	CAIRDDATNEKLFF	TGTGCCATCAGGGACGATGCAACTAATGAAAAACTGTTTTTT
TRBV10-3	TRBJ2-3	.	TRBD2	CAISDLAGGTDTQYF	TGTGCCATCAGTGACCTAGCGGGGGGCACAGATACGCAGTATTTT
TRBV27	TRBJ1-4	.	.	CASSLQAATNEKLFF	TGTGCCAGCAGTTTACAGGCAGCAACTAATGAAAAACTGTTTTTT
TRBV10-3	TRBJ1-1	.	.	CAISAGAQDTEAFF	TGTGCCATCAGTGCCGGGGCGCAGGACACTGAAGCTTTCTTT
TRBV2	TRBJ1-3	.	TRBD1	CASSNQGQASGNTIYF	TGTGCCAGCAGCAACCAGGGACAGGCCTCTGGAAACACCATATATTTT
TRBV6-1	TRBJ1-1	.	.	CACRRERVGEAFF	TGTGCCTGCAGAAGGGAAAGGGTAGGTGAAGCTTTCTTT
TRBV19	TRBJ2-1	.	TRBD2	CASKKREVDEQFF	TGTGCCAGTAAAAAGCGGGAGGTTGATGAGCAGTTCTTC
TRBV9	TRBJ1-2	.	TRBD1	CASSTLGTGVIGYTF	TGTGCCAGCAGCACCCTCGGGACAGGGGTGATTGGCTACACCTTC
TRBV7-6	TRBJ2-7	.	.	CASSPGQGYEQYF	TGTGCCAGCAGCCCGGGACAAGGCTACGAGCAGTACTTC
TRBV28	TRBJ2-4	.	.	CASTPSQGSKNIQYF	TGTGCCAGCACACCTTCGCAGGGGTCCAAAAACATTCAGTACTTC
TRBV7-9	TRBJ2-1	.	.	CASSLELAGNEQFF	TGTGCCAGCAGCTTAGAACTGGCCGGCAATGAGCAGTTCTTC
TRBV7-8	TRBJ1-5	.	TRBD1	CASSSGQGPSGNQPQHF	TGTGCCAGCAGCTCTGGACAGGGTCCCTCAGGGAATCAGCCCCAGCATTTT
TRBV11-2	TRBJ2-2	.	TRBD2	CASRGLAGGPDTGELFF	TGTGCCAGCAGGGGACTAGCGGGAGGGCCAGACACCGGGGAGCTGTTTTTT
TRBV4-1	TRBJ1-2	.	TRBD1	CASSQAVTGVGGYTF	TGCGCCAGCAGCCAAGCCGTGACAGGGGTTGGAGGCTACACCTTC
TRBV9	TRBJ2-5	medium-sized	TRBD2	CASSVALAGVTQYF	TGTGCCAGCAGCGTAGCTTTAGCGGGGGTGACCCAGTACTTC
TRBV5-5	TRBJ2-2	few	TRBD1	CASSTARGWDTGELFF	TGTGCCAGCAGCACCGCCAGGGGGTGGGACACCGGGGAGCTGTTTTTT
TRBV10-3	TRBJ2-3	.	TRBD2	CAITQRDTDTQYF	TGTGCCATCACCCAGCGGGACACAGATACGCAGTATTTT
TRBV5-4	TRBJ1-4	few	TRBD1	CASSKGQGREKLFF	TGTGCCAGCAGCAAGGGACAGGGTCGGGAAAAACTGTTTTTT
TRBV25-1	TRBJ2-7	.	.	CASSEWEGAYEQYF	TGTGCCAGCAGTGAATGGGAGGGGGCGTACGAGCAGTACTTC
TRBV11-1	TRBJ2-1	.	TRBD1	CASSRTGNRNEQFF	TGTGCCAGCAGCCGGACAGGGAATCGGAATGAGCAGTTCTTC
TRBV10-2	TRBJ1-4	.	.	CASRERATNEKLFF	TGCGCCAGCCGCGAACGGGCAACTAATGAAAAACTGTTTTTT
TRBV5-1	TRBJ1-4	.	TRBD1	CASSLAGQGSEKLFF	TGCGCCAGCAGCTTGGCCGGACAGGGGAGTGAAAAACTGTTTTTT
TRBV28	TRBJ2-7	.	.	CASSWTSQTYEQYF	TGTGCCAGCAGTTGGACTTCTCAGACCTACGAGCAGTACTTC
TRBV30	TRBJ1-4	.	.	CAWSVRLRGNEKLFF	TGTGCCTGGAGTGTACGACTCAGGGGCAACGAAAAACTGTTTTTT
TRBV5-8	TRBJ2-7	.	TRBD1	CASSRPGTGGPSYEQYF	TGTGCCAGCAGCCGTCCCGGGACAGGGGGCCCTTCCTACGAGCAGTACTTC
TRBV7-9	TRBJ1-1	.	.	CASSFPDRPEAFF	TGTGCCAGCAGCTTTCCCGACAGGCCTGAAGCTTTCTTT
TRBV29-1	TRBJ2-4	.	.	CSVESGPKNIQYF	TGCAGCGTTGAGTCGGGGCCCAAAAACATTCAGTACTTC
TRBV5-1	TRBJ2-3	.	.	CASSPSGGPAGDTQYF	TGCGCCAGCAGCCCGTCTGGGGGGCCCGCAGGGGATACGCAGTATTTT
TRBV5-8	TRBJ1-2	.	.	CASSRANYGYTF	TGTGCCAGCAGCAGGGCTAACTATGGCTACACCTTC
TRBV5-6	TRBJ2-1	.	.	CASSRKEEQFF	TGTGCCAGCAGCCGTAAGGAAGAGCAGTTCTTC
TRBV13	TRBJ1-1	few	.	CASSLSGGGNTEAFF	TGTGCCAGCAGCCTATCGGGGGGAGGGAACACTGAAGCTTTCTTT
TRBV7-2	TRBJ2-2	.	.	CASSLVRLTYTGELFF	TGTGCCAGCAGCTTGGTTAGACTAACCTACACCGGGGAGCTGTTTTTT
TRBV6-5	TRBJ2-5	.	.	CASSPGRLQETQYF	TGTGCCAGCAGTCCCGGACGGCTTCAAGAGACCCAGTACTTC
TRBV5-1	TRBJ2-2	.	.	CASRSGGSLTNTGELFF	TGCGCCAGCAGGAGCGGTGGGAGTCTTACTAACACCGGGGAGCTGTTTTTT
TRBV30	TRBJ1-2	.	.	CAWSSRVNYGYTF	TGTGCCTGGAGTTCACGGGTTAACTATGGCTACACCTTC
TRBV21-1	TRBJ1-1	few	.	CASSKVVRGRAFF	TGTGCCAGCAGCAAAGTAGTAAGGGGACGAGCTTTCTTT
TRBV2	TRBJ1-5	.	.	CASIYEGIQGCQPQHF	TGTGCCAGCATTTACGAGGGGATACAAGGTTGTCAGCCCCAGCATTTT
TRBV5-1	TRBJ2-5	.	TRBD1	CASDRGRGQETQYF	TGCGCCAGCGACAGGGGGCGAGGGCAAGAGACCCAGTACTTC
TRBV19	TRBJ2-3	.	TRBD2	CASSISGGGLGTADTQYF	TGTGCCAGTAGTATTTCTGGCGGGGGGCTCGGCACGGCAGATACGCAGTATTTT